These 22 T cell receptor beta chains came from one sample sequenced in a study of Ad26.COV2.S vaccination and SARS-CoV-2 variants. The treatment is: approximately 18 received Ad26.COV2.S at low or high dose, single or two shots; several received placebo; per-sample allocation not given. Repertoires come from day 63 after the first vaccine or placebo injection. Repertoires were generated with immunoSEQ multiplex PCR, while TCRdb's copy carries only in-frame clones and drops some. This table has around 400,000 clones, around 91% appearing once. Sequencing was performed on peripheral blood, taken in a trial of Ad26.COV2.S vaccine versus placebo. Every receptor here comes from a person aged 18-65 years who received the Ad26.COV2.S COVID-19 vaccine or a placebo.

The chain couples TRBV6-4 to TRBJ2-3; D unresolved. V lost 3 bases and J 0 bases, leaving 4 bases between the germline ends. The CDR3 loop spans 13 amino acids. Germline CDR1 reads MRHNA; CDR2 reads SNTAGT. The CDR3 DNA is TGTGCCAGCAGTGATACTAGCACAGATACGCAGTATTTT. It yields the protein CASSDTSTDTQYF.

V and J are TRBV28 and TRBJ2-5; 7 bases align to TRBD1. The CDR3 covers 15 residues. After removal of 4 bases from V and 3 bases from J, the junction contained 8 bases not matched to a gene. CDR1 is MDHEN, CDR2 SYDVKM, per germline. CDR3 bases: TGTGCCAGCAGTTCAATTGGGACAGCTAAAGAGACCCAGTACTTC. Protein product: CASSSIGTAKETQYF. The complete variable domain, with remaining parts taken from reference TRBV28 and TRBJ2-5, reads DVKVTQSSRYLVKRTGEKVFLECVQDMDHENMFWYRQDPGLGLRLIYFSYDVKMKEKGDIPEGYSVSREKKERFSLILESASTNQTSMYLCASSSIGTAKETQYFGPGTRLLVL.

The chain is built from TRBV7-9 and TRBJ1-1; 8 bases map to TRBD1. This CDR3 contains 15 residues. Trimming removed 4 bases from V and 1 base from J; junction bases left unmatched: 5. Per germline, CDR1 SEHNR and CDR2 FQNEAQ (reference sequence). CDR3: CASSSRTGWNTEAFF. The DNA of the CDR3 is TGTGCCAGCAGCTCTCGGACAGGGTGGAACACTGAAGCTTTCTTT.

This clone appeared once. The V call is TRBV6-2 or TRBV6-3, the J call TRBJ2-7, with TRBD2 matching over 13 bases. Unmatched junction bases numbered 8, after V lost 2 bases and J lost 7 bases. The CDR3 totals 16 residues. Per the germline V gene, CDR1 is MNHEY and CDR2 is SVGEGT. CDR3 DNA: TGTGCCAGCAGTTACCCAGGACTAGCGGGAGTAAGTGAGCAGTACTTC. Translating it yields CASSYPGLAGVSEQYF.

Only one count was recorded for this clone. This chain uses TRBV6-1 with TRBJ1-2, with D perhaps matching TRBD1 (5 bases). The germline gives CDR1 MNHNS, CDR2 SASEGT. CDR3 size: 16 residues. V was clipped by 2 bases and J by 0 bases, with 13 bases between them. The CDR3: CASSEIPGSANYGYTF. Here the CDR3 DNA reads TGTGCCAGCAGTGAAATTCCAGGGTCGGCTAACTATGGCTACACCTTC.

The chain uses TRBV29-1 and TRBJ2-2; 7 nucleotides align to TRBD2. This CDR3 spans 15 amino acids. In germline, CDR1 is SQVTM, CDR2 ANQGSEA. V gave up 1 base and J gave up 6 bases; unmatched junction bases: 8. CDR3 amino acids: CSVEGGGRTAGELFF. Here the CDR3 DNA reads TGCAGCGTTGAAGGGGGCGGGAGAACCGCCGGGGAGCTGTTTTTT.

The rearrangement links TRBV5-1 to TRBJ2-7; D might be TRBD2 (6 bases). CDR3 length equals 15 residues. V dropped 3 bases and J dropped 2 bases, with 15 bases sitting between them. Germline CDR1 and CDR2: SGHRS and YFSETQ. CDR3 coding DNA: TGCGCCAGCAGCTGGGGGGACTTCCGGGCCTACGAGCAGTACTTC. Amino acid sequence: CASSWGDFRAYEQYF.

This chain joins TRBV30 and TRBJ1-5, with D possibly matching TRBD1 (6 bases). The germline V gene has CDR1 GTSNPN and CDR2 SVGIG (reference sequence). This CDR3 is built from 15 residues. Deletions cut 1 base from V and 7 bases from J, with 17 bases between. The CDR3 spells CAWSGKTGGRQPQHF. The DNA of the CDR3 is TGTGCCTGGAGTGGAAAGACAGGCGGTAGGCAGCCCCAGCATTTT.

The J gene is TRBJ1-5, the V gene TRBV6-1; D call uncertain. Trimming shortened V by 3 bases and J by 2 bases, and 14 bases separated the two germline ends. The V gene's germline CDR1 is MNHNS and CDR2 SASEGT. This CDR3 contains 16 residues. CDR3 coding DNA: TGTGCCAGCAGTGACCCGGCCGCCCGAGGCAATCAGCCCCAGCATTTT. Protein sequence: CASSDPAARGNQPQHF.

The CDR3 DNA is TGTGCCAGTAACTTAGCGGGGGGGACCCAGTACTTC. The encoded protein is CASNLAGGTQYF. The chain employs TRBV19 and TRBJ2-5; 10 bases fit TRBD2. The trim removed 7 bases at V and 7 bases at J, leaving 3 bases unmatched. CDR1 is LNHDA and CDR2 is SQIVND in the germline V gene (reference sequence). The CDR3 loop spans 12 amino acids.

The genes are TRBV5-4 and TRBJ2-5, with 7 bases identical to TRBD1. This CDR3 is built from 16 residues. The V gene end was trimmed by 4 bases and the J gene end by 2 bases; junction bases not matched to a gene: 11. Per the germline V gene, CDR1 is SGHNT and CDR2 is YYREEE (reference sequence). The CDR3 nucleotides read TGTGCCAGCAGCCCCCAGACAGGGATGGGTCAAGAGACCCAGTACTTC. This codes for CASSPQTGMGQETQYF.

The genes are TRBV15 and TRBJ2-7, with 12 bases identical to TRBD2. Per the germline V gene, CDR1 is LNHNV and CDR2 is YYDKDF (reference sequence). The ends lost 1 base at V and 2 bases at J; junction bases unmatched: 0. CDR3 length: 15 amino acids. This CDR3 reads CATSRGLAGAYEQYF. DNA of the CDR3: TGTGCCACCAGCAGAGGACTAGCGGGAGCCTACGAGCAGTACTTC.

This clone has only one observation. The rearrangement joins TRBV6-6 to TRBJ1-4; D uncertain. Germline V lookup: CDR1 MNHNY, CDR2 SVGAGI (reference sequence). This CDR3 comprises 16 residues. Trimming took 5 bases from V and 4 from J, leaving 17 bases between them. CDR3 in DNA: TGTGCCAGCAGTCGCCGTAGTCGGCGGCTTAATGAAAAACTGTTTTTT. Translation: CASSRRSRRLNEKLFF.

The rearrangement uses TRBV4-1 and TRBJ1-5, with D uncertain. CDR3 size: 15 residues. Germline V gene data show CDR1 as MGHRA and CDR2 as YSYEKL. Trimming pared 4 bases from V and 1 base from J, leaving 11 bases between. The chain's CDR3 is CASSPTRTSNQPQHF. CDR3 in DNA: TGCGCCAGCAGCCCAACCCGGACGAGCAATCAGCCCCAGCATTTT.

The chain recombines TRBV28 with TRBJ1-2; maybe TRBD1 (5 bases). The CDR3 is made up of 17 amino acids. CDR1 is MDHEN and CDR2 is SYDVKM in the germline V gene. V was cut by 7 bases and J by 5 bases, with 26 bases left in between. The chain's CDR3 is CASNPLRGVGREYGYTF. The CDR3 bases are TGTGCCAGCAACCCCCTGAGGGGCGTCGGCCGGGAGTATGGCTACACCTTC.

The chain couples TRBV30 to TRBJ2-1, with D perhaps matching TRBD1 or TRBD2 (6 bases each). This CDR3 region has 14 residues. The germline gives CDR1 GTSNPN, CDR2 SVGIG (reference sequence). Trimming stripped 3 bases from V and 8 bases from J, with 17 bases between. CDR3 nucleotides: TGTGCCTGGAGCCGGGGGCTGGTCTGGGATGAGCAGTTCTTC. Translating gives CAWSRGLVWDEQFF.

The chain has TRBV30 and TRBJ1-6; no reliable D call. Trimming shortened V by 5 bases and J by 9 bases, and 8 bases separated the two germline ends. Germline CDR1 and CDR2: GTSNPN and SVGIG (reference sequence). The CDR3 runs 11 residues. The DNA for the CDR3 is TGTGCCTGGGGGAACGGTTCACCCCTCCACTTT. It encodes CAWGNGSPLHF.

The rearrangement links TRBV20-1 to TRBJ2-7, with 10 nucleotides matching TRBD2. Germline CDR1 is DFQATT and CDR2 is SNEGSKA (reference sequence). V was clipped by 3 bases and J by 5 bases; unmatched bases: 1. This CDR3 spans 12 amino acids. Here the CDR3 DNA reads TGCAGTGCTAGTGGACTAGCGGACGAGCAGTACTTC. Its translation: CSASGLADEQYF.

The chain combines TRBV11-1 with TRBJ2-7; TRBD1 agrees at 9 bases. Trimming cost V 8 bases and J 3 bases; bases outside gene matches: 11. The CDR3 covers 15 residues. Germline V gene data show CDR1 as SGHAT and CDR2 as FQDESV (reference sequence). The CDR3 sequence: CASGPGTGKIYEQYF. CDR3 nucleotide sequence: TGTGCCAGCGGGCCAGGGACAGGGAAAATCTACGAGCAGTACTTC.

The chain combines TRBV10-3 with TRBJ2-2; D is unclear. V shed 2 bases and J shed 2 bases, with 9 bases lying between them. The CDR3 is 15 amino acids. The germline V gene encodes CDR1 ENHRY and CDR2 SYGVKD. CDR3 residues: CAISEGSLNTGELFF. The CDR3 DNA is TGTGCCATCAGTGAGGGCTCCCTTAACACCGGGGAGCTGTTTTTT.

V usage is TRBV6-1 and J usage is TRBJ2-7; D may correspond to TRBD1 or TRBD2 (6 bases each). CDR3 length: 14 amino acids. Trimming stripped 1 base from V and 6 bases from J, with 13 bases between. CDR1 and CDR2 from the germline V gene are MNHNS and SASEGT. The chain's CDR3 is CASSEGTVGGEQYF. The CDR3 coding sequence is TGTGCCAGCAGTGAAGGGACAGTCGGGGGCGAGCAGTACTTC.

The chain carries TRBV28 and TRBJ2-1; D perhaps matches TRBD1 (6 bases). CDR3 length: 11 residues. The germline V and J ends were trimmed by 2 bases and 14 bases, with 10 bases remaining between them. Germline assignment: CDR1 MDHEN and CDR2 SYDVKM. CDR3 loop: CASSLRSGEFF. DNA for the CDR3: TGTGCCAGCAGTTTAAGGTCAGGGGAGTTCTTC.